The 5 T cell receptor beta chains given below trace back to one sample, sequenced in a study of blood T cell repertoires in COVID-19. Here immunoSEQ multiplex PCR was the method, and the copy in TCRdb shows in-frame clones only, minus some. The sample lists around 160,000 clones; 80% were seen once. The sample comprised PBMCs or T cells enriched from blood (not recorded which). Receptor source: a man in his forties who had recovered from COVID-19.

This clone came up a few times. This sequence joins TRBV7-2 and TRBJ2-3; 10 positions match TRBD1. V shed 11 bases, J shed 1 base, and the junction held 6 bases outside the gene matches. The CDR3 has 14 amino acids. In germline, CDR1 is SGHTA, CDR2 FQGNSA. The CDR3 nucleotides are TGTGCCGGGAGGGACAGGGGCGGCACAGATACGCAGTATTTT. Protein: CAGRDRGGTDTQYF.

The chain has TRBV6-4 and TRBJ2-2; TRBD1 matches 10 bases. The CDR3 is 15 amino acids. Germline-derived CDR1 and CDR2 are MRHNA and SNTAGT. V shed 3 bases and J 3 bases; nucleotides not matched to a gene: 1. This CDR3 reads CASSEGQGDTGELFF. The CDR3 coding sequence is TGTGCCAGCAGTGAAGGACAGGGGGACACCGGGGAGCTGTTTTTT.

This clone was seen more than once but under ten times. This chain links TRBV7-3 with TRBJ2-2; D perhaps matches TRBD1 (6 bases). CDR1 and CDR2 from the germline V gene are SGHTA and FQGTGA. CDR3 size: 13 residues. With 4 bases removed from V and 7 bases from J, the gap between germline ends came to 10 bases. CDR3 in DNA: TGTGCCAGCAGCTCGAACAGGGACGGGGAGCTGTTTTTT. It translates to CASSSNRDGELFF. The whole variable domain, remainder taken from reference TRBV7-3 and TRBJ2-2, is GAGVSQTPSNKVTEKGKYVELRCDPISGHTALYWYRQSLGQGPEFLIYFQGTGAADDSGLPNDRFFAVRPEGSVSTLKIQRTERGDSAVYLCASSSNRDGELFFGEGSRLTVL.

The chain carries TRBV19 and TRBJ2-7; D remains unclear. The CDR3 has 14 residues. Looked up from germline, CDR1 is LNHDA and CDR2 is SQIVND (reference sequence). V dropped 3 bases and J dropped 6 bases, with 15 bases sitting between them. The CDR3 sequence: CASSMDLGPGEQYF. CDR3 DNA sequence: TGTGCCAGTAGTATGGATCTAGGTCCGGGCGAGCAGTACTTC.

The chain has TRBV5-1 and TRBJ2-3; 8 nucleotides match TRBD1. CDR1 is SGHRS and CDR2 is YFSETQ in the germline V gene. V trimming: 0 bases; J trimming: 5 bases; junction bases outside the gene matches: 5. The CDR3 sequence is 15 residues long. DNA for the CDR3: TGCGCCAGCAGCTTGGACGGACAGGGAGAAGATACGCAGTATTTT. It yields the protein CASSLDGQGEDTQYF.